This TCR beta chain was captured in a study of metastatic and nonmetastatic thyroid tumors. In the original processing: A classifier for distant metastasis in papillary thyroid cancer was constructed using CDR3 differences observed across clinicopathological groups. TCRdb re-called clones from the PCR reads using MiXCR. The authors' filters were not applied to this entry. The table records about 40,000 clones, about a sixth of them present only once. With respect to this clone: Its antigen is not known.

No treatment of any kind had been given to any patient before thyroid surgery. V shed 4 bases and J 4 bases; nucleotides not matched to a gene: 15. Germline CDR1 and CDR2: SGDLS and YYNGEE. The CDR3 covers 17 residues. Study results and limitations: It was reported that TCR beta diversity was significantly higher in malignant thyroid tumors than benign nodules, in blood and tumor.

The clonotype was recovered from a female donor with papillary thyroid cancer or a benign thyroid nodule (not recorded which). Some clones in this sample may be carry-over from other donors' samples. The chain links TRBV9 to TRBJ1-1; TRBD1 matches 8 bases. The sample was tumor tissue. CDR3 coding DNA: TGTGCCAGCAGCCGGACAGATATTCAGGGGGCGCGCACTGAAGCTTTCTTT. It translates to CASSRTDIQGARTEAFF.